This T cell receptor (beta chain) appears in the sequencing data of a study of blood T cell repertoires in COVID-19 (dated by TCRdb to the early 2020s). Regarding the complete study: Samples covering the acute and convalescent phases of COVID-19 were provided by collaborators in the United States, Italy and Spain. The prospective study material was composed of cDNA or gDNA derived from T cells, B-cell-depleted T cells, or PBMCs. Subjects who had been exposed to COVID-19, were actively infected with it, or had recovered from it provided the deeply sampled blood TCRbeta repertoires that made up the dataset. A freely available public database, intended as a resource for researchers studying the immune response to SARS-CoV-2, is where the repertoires were released. The samples were drawn from two sources: the first 160 participants of the ongoing ImmuneRACE study, and over 1,000 subjects contributed by 6 global collaborators. Nearly every sample came with metadata listing a de-identified subject ID, COVID-19 status, age in years and sex. Where available, HLA class I and class II types were taken from metadata supplied by the sample provider and were not determined by assay-based typing. Results and caveats for the whole study, not just this receptor: How much clinical and demographic metadata was included differed by source and by participant, and the metadata was provided uncurated.

Inclusive of the bounding cysteine and phenylalanine, the CDR3 is 13 residues long. Of all the DNA, just the CDR3 is kept, 39 bases in frame from base 1. CDR1 is given as MNHEY and CDR2 as SMNVEV, both from the germline V gene (reference sequence). The trim is 2 bases for V and 4 bases for J, with a gap of 9 bases between the germline ends. Whole blood was collected in K2EDTA tubes by collaborating institutions according to the institutions' own protocols. For TCRbeta analysis, collaborator samples were shipped as frozen whole blood, as isolated PBMCs, or as DNA extracted from either sample type. About this clone: No antigen is known for it. No quality values exist for individual bases; no much larger clone is one base distant.

The immunoSEQ Assay, a bias-controlled multiplex PCR, was used to amplify TCRbeta CDR3 regions from genomic DNA. The paper's data handling went like this. Nucleated cell counts per sample were estimated from amplification of reference gene primers within the assay. Sequence reads were collapsed and filtered to measure the absolute abundance of every unique TCRbeta CDR3 rearrangement. Productive Simpson clonality was computed per sample as the square root of Simpson's diversity index over productive rearrangements. In TCRdb, the immuneACCESS table is reduced to in-frame sequences with V and J assigned. These tables do not hold every clone; where another copy was compared, an unresolved V gene accounts for under half, and the others remain unexplained. V, J and clone size are taken as reported in that table, and D and trimming were inferred from the DNA itself. This sample holds 100,000 to 150,000 clones; more than 80% were observed only once. The top ten clonotypes cover 25% to 35% of the sample.

Sequenced input: peripheral blood. The TCR comes from a man in his 70s with active or convalescent COVID-19. This chain joins TRBV27 to TRBJ2-7; the D gene identity is not certain. The nucleotide sequence reads TGTGCCAGCAGTTTAAACAGATTGTACGAGCAGTACTTC. Translation gives CASSLNRLYEQYF.